This is a list of T cell receptor beta chains from one sample in a study of CD4 T cells in relation to SARS-CoV-2 and coronaviruses. TCRdb's copy holds only in-frame clones and misses some; the assay was immunoSEQ multiplex PCR. The table records 20,000 to 25,000 clones, roughly three quarters of them present only once. What these receptors recognize is not known. The sequenced material came from CD4+ T cells from PBMCs, cultured in vitro. The receptors were sampled from a human donor in good health. CDR3s include the opening cysteine and the closing phenylalanine or tryptophan. D genes are given only for firm matches. The size of a clone is reported for some rows only, either as once, few or many, or as a class for expanded clones.

CASSFGNQETQYF	TGTGCCAGCAGCTTCGGGAATCAAGAGACCCAGTACTTC	.	TRBJ2-5	TRBV7-9	.
CASSYPREPPFF	TGTGCCAGCAGTTACCCCAGGGAGCCGCCGTTCTTC	few	TRBJ2-1	TRBV6-5	.
CASSPGSAEAFF	TGTGCCAGCAGCCCAGGGAGCGCTGAAGCTTTCTTT	few	TRBJ1-1	TRBV5-4	.
CASSPTGTGVSGANVLTF	TGTGCCAGTAGTCCAACGGGGACAGGGGTCTCCGGGGCCAACGTCCTGACTTTC	few	TRBJ2-6	TRBV19	TRBD1
CAWSYEGSGNTIYF	TGTGCCTGGAGTTACGAGGGCTCTGGAAACACCATATATTTT	.	TRBJ1-3	TRBV30	.
CAISAAGQTYGYTF	TGTGCCATCAGTGCGGCGGGACAGACCTATGGCTACACCTTC	.	TRBJ1-2	TRBV10-3	TRBD1
CASSVGAGANVLTF	TGTGCCAGCAGTGTGGGGGCTGGGGCCAACGTCCTGACTTTC	.	TRBJ2-6	TRBV2	.
CASSLDSGRYEQYF	TGCGCCAGCAGCTTGGATAGCGGGAGGTACGAGCAGTACTTC	.	TRBJ2-7	TRBV5-1	TRBD2
CASSITSGSEETQYF	TGCGCCAGCAGCATCACTAGCGGGAGCGAAGAGACCCAGTACTTC	once	TRBJ2-5	TRBV5-1	TRBD2
CAWSFDRGAGTEAFF	TGTGCCTGGAGTTTTGACAGGGGTGCAGGCACTGAAGCTTTCTTT	.	TRBJ1-1	TRBV30	TRBD1
CASRDHSRGSEQYF	TGCGCCAGCAGGGACCATTCCCGGGGGAGCGAGCAGTACTTC	.	TRBJ2-7	TRBV10-2	.
CASSDWTGIAKNIQYF	TGTGCCAGCAGTGACTGGACAGGAATAGCCAAAAACATTCAGTACTTC	.	TRBJ2-4	TRBV6-1	TRBD1
CAISGPYNEQFF	TGTGCCATCAGTGGGCCTTACAATGAGCAGTTCTTC	.	TRBJ2-1	TRBV10-3	.
CATRPTVWDNEQFF	TGTGCCACCAGGCCCACAGTGTGGGACAATGAGCAGTTCTTC	.	TRBJ2-1	TRBV15	.
CASSTGDLAGYTQYF	TGTGCCAGCAGCACAGGGGACTTAGCGGGATATACGCAGTATTTT	.	TRBJ2-3	TRBV11-2	.
CASSPPGQGSPYEQYF	TGTGCCAGCTCACCCCCCGGACAGGGGAGTCCTTACGAGCAGTACTTC	.	TRBJ2-7	TRBV18	TRBD1
CAISEGTPGGLDGWTGELFF	TGTGCCATCAGTGAGGGGACACCTGGCGGACTAGACGGGTGGACCGGGGAGCTGTTTTTT	.	TRBJ2-2	TRBV10-3	.
CATSYRDFSYEQYF	TGTGCCACCAGCTACCGGGACTTCTCCTACGAGCAGTACTTC	few	TRBJ2-7	TRBV15	.
CASGSGEVGETQYF	TGTGCTAGTGGTTCCGGAGAAGTAGGGGAGACCCAGTACTTC	.	TRBJ2-5	TRBV12-5	.
CATSDRSGKEETQYF	TGTGCCACCAGTGATCGCAGCGGGAAGGAAGAGACCCAGTACTTC	.	TRBJ2-5	TRBV24-1	TRBD2
CASSYSGEKYGEQFF	TGTGCCAGCAGTTACAGCGGCGAAAAGTATGGTGAGCAGTTCTTC	.	TRBJ2-1	TRBV6-6	.
CASSLLAGVVEQYF	TGTGCCAGCAGTTTGCTAGCGGGAGTCGTCGAGCAGTACTTC	few	TRBJ2-7	TRBV27	TRBD2
CASSRGGGTDTQYF	TGTGCCAGCAGCAGGGGAGGGGGCACAGATACGCAGTATTTT	.	TRBJ2-3	TRBV7-3	TRBD2
CASSSPGLAAYEQYF	TGTGCCAGCAGTTCCCCGGGACTAGCGGCCTACGAGCAGTACTTC	.	TRBJ2-7	TRBV6-2/TRBV6-3	TRBD2
CASSPILTGSMETQYF	TGTGCCAGCTCACCAATACTCACAGGCTCTATGGAGACCCAGTACTTC	.	TRBJ2-5	TRBV18	.
CATSDVREDTGELFF	TGTGCCACCAGTGATGTCAGGGAGGATACCGGGGAGCTGTTTTTT	.	TRBJ2-2	TRBV24-1	.
CSAARARSYTF	TGCAGTGCGGCCAGGGCGAGGAGCTACACCTTC	.	TRBJ1-2	TRBV20-1	.
CATKEDDSGANVLTF	TGTGCCACCAAGGAGGACGACTCTGGGGCCAACGTCCTGACTTTC	.	TRBJ2-6	TRBV24-1	.
CASKARGPYEQYF	TGTGCCAGCAAGGCGAGGGGCCCTTACGAGCAGTACTTC	.	TRBJ2-7	TRBV19	.
CASSPQSRANEQFF	TGTGCCAGCAGCCCCCAGTCGAGAGCGAATGAGCAGTTCTTC	.	TRBJ2-1	TRBV7-3	.
CATSDPRSGNQPQHF	TGTGCCACCAGTGACCCGAGATCCGGCAATCAGCCCCAGCATTTT	once	TRBJ1-5	TRBV24-1	.
CASSSLLLGTDTQYF	TGTGCCAGCAGTTCCCTTCTACTGGGCACAGATACGCAGTATTTT	once	TRBJ2-3	TRBV27	.
CATSRGREKLFF	TGTGCCACCAGCAGAGGACGCGAAAAACTGTTTTTT	.	TRBJ1-4	TRBV15	.
CASSQPTGFGNNSPLHF	TGCGCCAGCAGCCAGCCGACAGGTTTTGGTAATAATTCACCCCTCCACTTT	once	TRBJ1-6	TRBV4-1	.
CASSLVGDRGEQYF	TGCGCCAGCAGCTTGGTGGGGGACAGGGGCGAGCAGTACTTC	.	TRBJ2-7	TRBV5-1	TRBD1
CASSPRRQANTIYF	TGCGCCAGCAGTCCCCGTAGACAGGCAAACACCATATATTTT	.	TRBJ1-3	TRBV4-1	.
CASSTPDGPSEQYF	TGTGCCAGTAGTACCCCGGATGGGCCGTCCGAGCAGTACTTC	.	TRBJ2-7	TRBV19	.
CATLFSGVYNEQFF	TGTGCCACCCTTTTTAGCGGGGTCTACAATGAGCAGTTCTTC	.	TRBJ2-1	TRBV10-3	TRBD2
CASSFSRSQETQYF	TGTGCCAGCAGCTTCTCCAGAAGCCAAGAGACCCAGTACTTC	.	TRBJ2-5	TRBV11-2	.
CASSFLGGRYSGANVLTF	TGTGCCAGCAGTTTCCTAGGGGGGCGGTACTCTGGGGCCAACGTCCTGACTTTC	.	TRBJ2-6	TRBV28	.
CASSFSDLDEKLFF	TGCGCCAGCAGCTTTTCGGACCTGGATGAAAAACTGTTTTTT	.	TRBJ1-4	TRBV5-1	.
CASSPGLDANTGELFF	TGTGCCAGCTCACCCGGACTCGACGCGAACACCGGGGAGCTGTTTTTT	.	TRBJ2-2	TRBV18	.